This TCR beta chain was profiled in a study of identical twins. Study results and caveats: There were fewer insertions in abundant cord blood beta clonotypes, but memory repertoires showed no such pattern. Invariant T cells like MAIT and iNKT could partly confound the zero-insertion analyses.

In every case, the donor was a healthy Caucasian. Turning to this clonotype: Antigen specificity is unknown.

TCRdb independently ran MiXCR on the 5' RACE reads; one entry per CDR3 protein. The repertoire has 1.5 million to 2 million distinct CDR3 sequences, about 30% of them found once; the top ten carry roughly 0.3%. This TCR was recovered from a newborn girl in good health. Material: cord blood.

The CDR3 DNA sequence: TGTGCCAGCGAGGGCTACGCCTACGAGCAGTACTTC. It yields the protein CASEGYAYEQYF. This chain links TRBV2 with TRBJ2-7, with a tentative D call TRBD2 (5 bases). Germline assignment: CDR1 SNHLY and CDR2 FYNNEI. Trimming left V 8 bases short and J 2 bases short, with 10 bases between. This CDR3 region has 12 residues.